The rows below give T cell receptor beta chains drawn from one sample of a study of T cell responses to AZD1222 COVID-19 vaccine. Data came from immunoSEQ multiplex PCR; TCRdb stores just in-frame clones and leaves some out. The sample shows 150,000 to 200,000 clones, around 90% of them seen only once. The specimen was peripheral blood, collected on day 0 of AZD1222 vaccination. These receptors were obtained from an adult in good health. Each CDR3 is given with its conserved first and last residue. A D gene is named only where the DNA matches it firmly. The size entry is marked missing in some rows and otherwise reads once, few, many or a size class.

abundance	d_gene	j_gene	v_gene	CDR3nt	CDR3aa
.	.	TRBJ2-1	TRBV19	TGTGCCAGTAGTGATAGCTATGAGCAGTTCTTC	CASSDSYEQFF
.	.	TRBJ2-1	TRBV5-5	TGTGCCAGCAGTTTAGGGGGCTCCTACAATGAGCAGTTCTTC	CASSLGGSYNEQFF
once	.	TRBJ1-5	TRBV24-1	TGTGCCACCAGTGACACTCTGGGGCCCCAGCATTTT	CATSDTLGPQHF
.	.	TRBJ1-2	TRBV18	TGTGCCAGCTCACCGGAGGATTACTATGGCTACACCTTC	CASSPEDYYGYTF
.	.	TRBJ2-7	TRBV12-3/TRBV12-4	TGTGCCAGCAGTTTTGGCCCCTACGAGCAGTACTTC	CASSFGPYEQYF
.	TRBD2	TRBJ2-3	TRBV6-2/TRBV6-3	TGTGCCAGCAGTTACCGTGGGGGGGACCTCGTGGATACGCAGTATTTT	CASSYRGGDLVDTQYF
few	.	TRBJ1-4	TRBV18	TGTGCCAGCTCACCACCGAGTTCTAATGAAAAACTGTTTTTT	CASSPPSSNEKLFF
once	TRBD2	TRBJ2-3	TRBV30	TGTGCCTGGAGGAGACTAGCCGGCACAGATACGCAGTATTTT	CAWRRLAGTDTQYF
.	.	TRBJ1-4	TRBV12-5	TGTGCTAGTGGTTTGGTAGAGGGGATGGAACTGTTTTTT	CASGLVEGMELFF
.	TRBD1	TRBJ2-3	TRBV7-6	TGTGCCAGCAGCTTTCAGACAGGGTATACAGATACGCAGTATTTT	CASSFQTGYTDTQYF
.	.	TRBJ1-2	TRBV3-1/TRBV3-2	TGTGCCAGCAGCCAAGATGGGGGGGGTCGCTACACCTTC	CASSQDGGGRYTF
.	.	TRBJ1-1	TRBV30	TGTGCCTGGGGCCCCGGGAGGGTAGGTGAAGCTTTCTTT	CAWGPGRVGEAFF
.	.	TRBJ1-5	TRBV21-1	TGTGCCAGCGGAGGGGGTAGCAATCAGCCCCAGCATTTT	CASGGGSNQPQHF
.	.	TRBJ2-1	TRBV20-1	.	CSARFGRGAFF
.	.	TRBJ1-2	TRBV11-2	TGTGCCAGCAGCTTCCGACCGGCGCTCGGCTATGGCTACACCTTC	CASSFRPALGYGYTF
once	.	TRBJ1-2	TRBV12-3/TRBV12-4	TGTGCCAGCAGTCAGGGGACGGTGGAGGGCTACACCTTC	CASSQGTVEGYTF
few	.	TRBJ2-7	TRBV19	TGTGCCAGTAGTATTTCGGGCCCCTCCGAGCAGTACTTC	CASSISGPSEQYF
.	TRBD2	TRBJ2-7	TRBV7-2	TGTGCCAGCAGCTTAGGACTAGCGGGGGGCACCTACGAGCAGTACTTC	CASSLGLAGGTYEQYF
.	TRBD1	TRBJ2-7	TRBV5-1	TGCGCCAGCAGCGCTTCCGGGACAGGGGGCTCCCGACTCCCGGACTTC	CASSASGTGGSRLPDF
.	TRBD1	TRBJ1-5	TRBV4-1	TGCGCCAGCAGCCAAGGGGACAGGGGCGAGAGCAATCAGCCCCAGCATTTT	CASSQGDRGESNQPQHF
once	.	TRBJ1-1	TRBV30	TGTGCCTGGACAGTCAGATCGAACACTGAAGCTTTCTTT	CAWTVRSNTEAFF
.	.	TRBJ2-2	TRBV20-1	TGCAGTGCTAGTTCGACAGGGAGGTCCAACACCGGGGAGCTGTTTTTT	CSASSTGRSNTGELFF
.	TRBD1	TRBJ1-2	TRBV28	TGTGCCAGCAGTTTTCCCAACAGGGGAGCCAACTATGGCTACACCTTC	CASSFPNRGANYGYTF
.	.	TRBJ1-2	TRBV14	TGTGCCAGCAGCCCACCCACTATGAGGGGCTACACCTTC	CASSPPTMRGYTF
.	.	TRBJ1-2	TRBV29-1	TGCAGCGTTGAGGACAATGGCTACACCTTC	CSVEDNGYTF
.	.	TRBJ1-3	TRBV5-5	TGTGCCAGCAAAGGGACTGGAAACACCATATATTTT	CASKGTGNTIYF
.	.	TRBJ1-5	TRBV7-2	TGTGCCAGCAGCCCCCCCCTTGGCTCCAAAAAAGGCAATCAGCCCCAGCATTTT	CASSPPLGSKKGNQPQHF
.	TRBD1	TRBJ1-5	TRBV10-3	TGTGCCACCAACGGACAGGGAAATCAGCCCCAGCATTTT	CATNGQGNQPQHF
.	.	TRBJ2-1	TRBV4-2	TGTGCCAGCAGCCAAGAAGGTTTTACAAATGAGCAGTTCTTC	CASSQEGFTNEQFF
.	.	TRBJ1-5	TRBV7-8	TGTGCCAGCAGCCCGAAGGGGAGGTCTAGCAATCAGCCCCAGCATTTT	CASSPKGRSSNQPQHF
once	TRBD1	TRBJ1-2	TRBV11-3	TGTGCCAGCAGCTTTTCACAGGGGAATGGCTACACCTTC	CASSFSQGNGYTF
.	.	TRBJ2-7	TRBV27	TGTGCCAGCAGCAGCATAGAGAATCAATACGAGCAGTACTTC	CASSSIENQYEQYF
once	.	TRBJ2-7	TRBV7-2	TGTGCCAGCAGCTTGGCGATACTGGAGGGGCACTACGAGCAGTACTTC	CASSLAILEGHYEQYF
.	TRBD2	TRBJ2-7	TRBV9	TGTGCCAGCAGCTCGGGGGGGGACGCCTCCTACGAGCAGTACTTC	CASSSGGDASYEQYF
.	.	TRBJ1-5	TRBV18	TGTGCCAGCTCACCGACCATAAATACGCCCCAGCATTTT	CASSPTINTPQHF
.	.	TRBJ2-3	TRBV12-3/TRBV12-4	TGTGCCAGCAGTTTTGGAAGCACAGATACGCAGTATTTT	CASSFGSTDTQYF
.	TRBD2	TRBJ2-3	TRBV6-6	TGTGCCAGCATGGGCCGGGCTAGCGGAACAGATACGCAGTATTTT	CASMGRASGTDTQYF
.	.	TRBJ1-3	TRBV4-1	TGCGCCAGCAGCCAAGATCCAGACTTGGGGAACACCATATATTTT	CASSQDPDLGNTIYF
.	.	TRBJ1-2	TRBV28	TGTGCCAGCAGTTTAATGCGGGGGGGAGGAGGGTATGGCTACACCTTC	CASSLMRGGGGYGYTF
.	.	TRBJ1-1	TRBV7-8	TGTGCCAGCAGCTTAATGCCAGGAGGCTTAGAAGCTTTCTTT	CASSLMPGGLEAFF
.	.	TRBJ1-4	TRBV15	TGTGCCACCAGCAGAGGGGTACAGAGGATTAATGAAAAACTGTTTTTT	CATSRGVQRINEKLFF
.	.	TRBJ1-1	TRBV12-3/TRBV12-4	TGTGCCAGCAGTACTACAGGGCCGGTGGCTTTCTTT	CASSTTGPVAFF